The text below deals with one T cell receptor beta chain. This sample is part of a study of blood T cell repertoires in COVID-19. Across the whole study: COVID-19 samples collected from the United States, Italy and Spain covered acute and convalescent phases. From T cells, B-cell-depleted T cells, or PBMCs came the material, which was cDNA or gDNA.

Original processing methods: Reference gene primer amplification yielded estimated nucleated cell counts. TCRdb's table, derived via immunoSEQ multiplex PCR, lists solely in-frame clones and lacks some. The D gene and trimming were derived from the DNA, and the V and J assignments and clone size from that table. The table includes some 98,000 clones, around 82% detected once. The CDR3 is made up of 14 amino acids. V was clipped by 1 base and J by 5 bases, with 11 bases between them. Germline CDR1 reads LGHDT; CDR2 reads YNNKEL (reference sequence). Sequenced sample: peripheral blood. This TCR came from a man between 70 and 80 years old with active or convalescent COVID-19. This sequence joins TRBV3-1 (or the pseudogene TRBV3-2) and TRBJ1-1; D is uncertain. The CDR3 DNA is TGTGCCAGCAGCCAAGGGGCCGGAATAACTGAAGCTTTCTTT. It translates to CASSQGAGITEAFF.